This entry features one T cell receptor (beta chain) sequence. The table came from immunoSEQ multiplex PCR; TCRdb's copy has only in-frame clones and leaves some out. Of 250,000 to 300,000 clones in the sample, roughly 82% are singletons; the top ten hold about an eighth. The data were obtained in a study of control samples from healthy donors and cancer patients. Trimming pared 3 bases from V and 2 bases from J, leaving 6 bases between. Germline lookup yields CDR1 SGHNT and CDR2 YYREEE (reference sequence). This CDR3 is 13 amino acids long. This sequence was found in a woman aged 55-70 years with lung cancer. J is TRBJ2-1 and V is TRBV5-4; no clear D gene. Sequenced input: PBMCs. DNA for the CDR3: TGTGCCAGCAGCTCAGTCGCCTACAATGAGCAGTTCTTC. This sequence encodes CASSSVAYNEQFF. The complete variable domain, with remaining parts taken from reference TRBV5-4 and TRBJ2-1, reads ETGVTQSPTHLIKTRGQQVTLRCSSQSGHNTVSWYQQALGQGPQFIFQYYREEENGRGNFPPRFSGLQFPNYSSELNVNALELDDSALYLCASSSVAYNEQFFGPGTRLTVL.